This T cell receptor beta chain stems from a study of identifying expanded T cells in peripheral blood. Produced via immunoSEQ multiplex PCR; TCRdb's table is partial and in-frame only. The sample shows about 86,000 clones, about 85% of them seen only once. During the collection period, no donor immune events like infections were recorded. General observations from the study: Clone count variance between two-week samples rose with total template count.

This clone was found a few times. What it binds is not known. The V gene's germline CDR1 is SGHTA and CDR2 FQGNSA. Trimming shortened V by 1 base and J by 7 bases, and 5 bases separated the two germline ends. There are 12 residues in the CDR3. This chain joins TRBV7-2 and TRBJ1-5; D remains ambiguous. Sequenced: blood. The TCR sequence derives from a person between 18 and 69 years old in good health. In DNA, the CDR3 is TGTGCCAGCAGCTTAGGGGTGCAGCCCCAGCATTTT. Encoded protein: CASSLGVQPQHF.